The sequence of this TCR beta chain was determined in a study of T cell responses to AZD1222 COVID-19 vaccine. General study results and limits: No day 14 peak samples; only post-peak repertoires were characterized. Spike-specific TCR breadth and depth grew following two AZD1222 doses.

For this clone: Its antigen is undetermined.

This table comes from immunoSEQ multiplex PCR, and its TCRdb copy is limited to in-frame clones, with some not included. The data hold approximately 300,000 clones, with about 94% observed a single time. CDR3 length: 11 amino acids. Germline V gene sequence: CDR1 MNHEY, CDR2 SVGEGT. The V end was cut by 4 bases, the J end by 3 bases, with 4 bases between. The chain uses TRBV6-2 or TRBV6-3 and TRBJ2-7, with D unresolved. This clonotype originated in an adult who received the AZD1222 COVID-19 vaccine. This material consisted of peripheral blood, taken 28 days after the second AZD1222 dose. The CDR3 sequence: CASSFSYEQYF. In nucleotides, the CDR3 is TGTGCCAGCAGTTTCAGCTACGAGCAGTACTTC.